Below are 15 T cell receptor beta chains sequenced from a single sample in a study of cytomegalovirus exposure and HLA in healthy donors (dated 2017 in TCRdb). Libraries were constructed by the immunoSEQ multiplex PCR assay. The multiplex PCR relied on a mix of 60 forward primers for TCR Vbeta segments and 13 reverse primers for TCR Jbeta segments. TCRdb mirrors the immuneACCESS table, restricted to in-frame sequences. Some clones are absent from its copies; in checked studies, under half trace to an unresolved V gene, and the reason for the others is unknown. The sample table records about 130,000 clones; about 8.5% of these occur just once. Jointly, the top ten make up 5.5% of the sample. Sequencing was carried out using PBMCs. These receptors were obtained from a man aged 40-49 years in good health and CMV-seronegative.

This chain connects TRBV6-6 to TRBJ1-1; D remains unclear. CDR1 and CDR2 (germline): MNHNY, SVGAGI (reference sequence). Trimming stripped 0 bases from V and 4 bases from J, with 6 bases between. The CDR3 sequence is 13 residues long. Written as DNA, the CDR3 is TGTGCCAGCAGTTACTCGACTTCCACTGAAGCTTTCTTT. Residues: CASSYSTSTEAFF.

This clone was detected only a few times. The chain uses TRBV4-1 and TRBJ2-5; 12 nucleotides agree with TRBD2. There are 17 residues in the CDR3. Trimming cost V 4 bases and J 2 bases; bases outside gene matches: 8. Germline V CDR1 and CDR2: MGHRA, YSYEKL. Written as DNA, the CDR3 is TGCGCCAGCAGCCCCCGCCGGACTAGCGGGGCACAAGAGACCCAGTACTTC. It translates to CASSPRRTSGAQETQYF.

This clone was seen a few times. The chain joins TRBV6-1 to TRBJ2-3, with TRBD2 as a possible D gene (7 bases). The germline V gene encodes CDR1 MNHNS and CDR2 SASEGT. The ends were cut back, 11 bases at V and 0 bases at J, with 18 bases in the middle. The CDR3 extends over 15 amino acids. Written as DNA, the CDR3 is TGTGCCGCCCCCCGGGCGGGGGCTAGCACAGATACGCAGTATTTT. It is translated as CAAPRAGASTDTQYF.

J is TRBJ2-3 and V is TRBV9; a weak D match, TRBD2 (8 bases). The V end was cut by 4 bases, the J end by 6 bases, with 21 bases between. Germline assignment: CDR1 SGDLS and CDR2 YYNGEE. The CDR3 covers 16 residues. The CDR3, as DNA: TGTGCCAGCAGCCGGGAGGGGGCAGGGTCCGGGGATACGCAGTATTTT. This encodes CASSREGAGSGDTQYF.

This CDR3 is CASSSSPFYGYTF. Written as DNA, the CDR3 is TGTGCCAGCAGCTCCTCCCCCTTCTATGGCTACACCTTC. The chain uses TRBV28 and TRBJ1-2, with D hard to call. V shed 6 bases and J shed 4 bases, with 12 bases lying between them. CDR1 and CDR2 from the germline V gene are MDHEN and SYDVKM. The CDR3 loop spans 13 amino acids.

The V gene is TRBV29-1, the J gene TRBJ2-7, with a possible D match to TRBD1 (5 bases). Trimming took 1 base from V and 2 from J, leaving 12 bases between them. This CDR3 is built from 14 residues. Germline V gene lookup returns CDR1 SQVTM and CDR2 ANQGSEA. The CDR3 protein is CSVEAMDKTYEQYF. CDR3 nucleotide sequence: TGCAGCGTTGAAGCAATGGACAAGACCTACGAGCAGTACTTC.

This clone showed up just a few times. The chain links TRBV4-3 to TRBJ2-2; D might be TRBD2 (5 bases). The germline CDR1 and CDR2 sequences are LGHNA and YSLEER. Trimming cost V 0 bases and J 0 bases, with 8 bases left between them. There are 16 residues in the CDR3. CDR3 coding DNA: TGCGCCAGCAGCCAAGAATCCGGGGCGAACACCGGGGAGCTGTTTTTT. Its translation: CASSQESGANTGELFF.

This clone was counted only a few times. This chain links TRBV5-1 with TRBJ1-1, with 8 bases aligning to TRBD1. CDR1 SGHRS and CDR2 YFSETQ come from the germline V gene. J lost 4 bases, V lost 3 bases, and 8 bases had no gene match. The CDR3 totals 15 residues. The CDR3 is CASSSQTGEATEAFF. CDR3 nucleotides: TGCGCCAGCAGCTCCCAGACAGGGGAGGCCACTGAAGCTTTCTTT.

This clone came up a few times. The genes are TRBV9 and TRBJ2-1, with D tentatively TRBD2 (5 bases). Trimming left V 3 bases short and J 6 bases short, with 22 bases between. CDR1 SGDLS and CDR2 YYNGEE come from the germline V gene. This CDR3 is built from 17 residues. For the CDR3, the DNA is TGTGCCAGCAGCGCGGGCACCTACACTAGAGGATCCAATGAGCAGTTCTTC. Translation: CASSAGTYTRGSNEQFF.

The gene calls are TRBV7-2 and TRBJ2-1, with D possibly being TRBD2 (7 bases). The CDR3 is 16 amino acids. Trimming took 1 base from V and 6 from J, leaving 16 bases between them. Germline V lookup: CDR1 SGHTA, CDR2 FQGNSA. As DNA, the CDR3 is TGTGCCAGCAGCTTAGATGGGGCGGGGGCCCGCAATGAGCAGTTCTTC. It is translated as CASSLDGAGARNEQFF.

The chain has TRBV4-1 and TRBJ2-5, with D perhaps matching TRBD1 (6 bases). The closer fit of TRBJ2-7 to the DNA end suggests the J call may be wrong. CDR1 is MGHRA and CDR2 is YSYEKL in the germline V gene. This CDR3 comprises 15 residues. The CDR3 nucleotides are TGCGCCAGCAGCCAAGGGGGACAACTCCCCTACGAGCAGTACTTC. Translated, it gives CASSQGGQLPYEQYF.

The gene calls are TRBV11-2 and TRBJ2-3; D not resolved. Trimming shortened V by 1 base and J by 6 bases, and 14 bases separated the two germline ends. Looked up from germline, CDR1 is SGHAT and CDR2 is FQNNGV. This CDR3 contains 15 residues. CDR3 in amino acids: CASSLGGVPEDTQYF. Here the CDR3 DNA reads TGTGCCAGCAGCTTAGGAGGAGTCCCGGAGGATACGCAGTATTTT. The complete variable domain, with remaining parts taken from reference TRBV11-2 and TRBJ2-3, reads EAGVAQSPRYKIIEKRQSVAFWCNPISGHATLYWYQQILGQGPKLLIQFQNNGVVDDSQLPKDRFSAERLKGVDSTLKIQPAKLEDSAVYLCASSLGGVPEDTQYFGPGTRLTVL.

In this sample, this clone turned up a few times. This chain connects TRBV5-1 to TRBJ2-7; weak D call: TRBD2 (6 bases). This CDR3 contains 15 residues. The ends were cut back, 1 base at V and 4 bases at J, with 15 bases in the middle. Germline CDR1 SGHRS, CDR2 YFSETQ. As DNA, the CDR3 is TGCGCCAGCAGCTTGATGGAGGGGCCCTTTTACGAGCAGTACTTC. It specifies CASSLMEGPFYEQYF.

A note on this clone: This may be a read error: a much more frequent sequence differs by one nucleotide. The V gene is TRBV4-3, the J gene TRBJ1-6; a weak D match, TRBD1 (5 bases). Germline V CDR1 and CDR2: LGHNA, YSLEER. This CDR3 has 16 amino acids. The CDR3 region has the DNA TGCGCCAGCAGCAAAGACCTGGAGAGGGGAGGCTCACCCCTCCACTTT. It specifies CASSKDLERGGSPLHF.

A few counts support this clone. The chain employs TRBV2 and TRBJ1-3, with D tentatively TRBD1 (5 bases). Germline CDR1 reads SNHLY; CDR2 reads FYNNEI. The ends were cut back, 4 bases at V and 0 bases at J, with 10 bases in the middle. This CDR3 has 15 residues. This CDR3 reads CASSAIRASGNTIYF. DNA of the CDR3: TGTGCCAGCAGTGCTATCAGGGCCTCTGGAAACACCATATATTTT.